A selection of T cell receptor beta chains follows, all from one sample in a study of T-cell memory formation after mild COVID-19. TCRdb re-analysed the 5' RACE reads in MiXCR, keeping a single row per CDR3 protein. This sample has some 160,000 distinct CDR3 sequences, with over 10% found just once. Material for sequencing was PBMCs or a T cell subset sorted from them (not recorded which). All receptors derive from a man younger than 35 who had mild COVID-19 (a few samples of this study predate the infection). Cell type and time point are not known. Both conserved end residues are part of each CDR3. Rows give clone size only sometimes, using once, few, many, or a class for an expanded clone.

CDR3,V,size
CASSVGVGFAQYF,TRBV9,many
CASSLGGGPGTGELFF,TRBV11-3,NA
CSAPHRKSDYGYTF,TRBV20-1,few
CSASFRSDQPQHF,TRBV20-1,few
CASSFAEWATEAFF,TRBV5-1,few
CASRPGTGFPGYQPQHF,TRBV6-6,NA
CASRGQGDSQPQHF,TRBV12-3/TRBV12-4,NA
CASSLVGVSSDSPLHF,TRBV28,NA
CASSFPLYGYTF,TRBV7-9,few
CASTRGGSGGYNEQFF,TRBV5-4,few
CASSSAVGANVLTF,TRBV6-2/TRBV6-3,few
CASSLLKTQYF,TRBV7-2,NA
CASSLGQGNEKLFF,TRBV11-2,few
CASSPNRGSDTQYF,TRBV10-1,NA
CASSLGAFNEKLFF,TRBV5-1,few
CASSSDYPRETQYF,TRBV7-9,few
CATSDRNNYGYTF,TRBV24-1,few
CASSHEQGRDYGYTF,TRBV4-3,NA
CASRRGKGARVLDTQYF,TRBV7-8,few
CASSKDPQGTEAFF,TRBV7-9,few
CSAVPRESGYTF,TRBV20-1,NA
CASSLAHQGSTDTQYF,TRBV7-8,few
CASSPDREHEQFF,TRBV18,many
CASIGSTGTLFSPLHF,TRBV6-2/TRBV6-3,few
CASSLTSGSPDTQYF,TRBV2,few
CASSPGVGRGVDTQYF,TRBV18,NA
CASSLRSQGQGGTEAFF,TRBV5-1,many
CASSFGGGNTGELFF,TRBV5-1,few
CASSYSGGTGASPLHF,TRBV6-5,few
CATSRDRRGGSQPQHF,TRBV15,few
CASSLSWGWDYGYTF,TRBV5-5,NA
CASSATSGAYNEQFF,TRBV11-2,few
CSARAPGQGGTEAFF,TRBV20-1,few
CASSRGQLGEKLFF,TRBV18,NA
CASSPSPSTNEKLFF,TRBV7-2,NA
CASSLAGGQNTGELFF,TRBV5-1,few
CASSQETQYF,TRBV7-9,many
CASSLDRETEAFF,TRBV7-2,NA
CASSLAASGASEQYF,TRBV7-2,NA
CAISESRRGSYGYTF,TRBV10-3,few
CSAPGTGGYGYTF,TRBV20-1,NA
CASSFLGQGAGANVLTF,TRBV5-1,few
CASRQGAGYNEQFF,TRBV6-5,NA
CASSPPGLLNYGYTF,TRBV4-3,NA
CASSPSAHPGEPFF,TRBV7-9,few
CASSQDRLNSYNEQFF,TRBV4-3,many
CASSLGSHYNEQFF,TRBV7-9,NA
CASSLLGYTDTQYF,TRBV28,many
CASSWIDGSESPLHF,TRBV7-2,NA
CASSAQGFDGYTF,TRBV7-2,NA
CASNARLDTDTQYF,TRBV6-2/TRBV6-3,NA
CASSPRVTEAFF,TRBV28,NA
CASSRRTGEQYF,TRBV7-2,few
CASRDSGSYEQYF,TRBV25-1,NA
CAISESGRGEKLFF,TRBV10-3,NA
CASSFTGSWQYF,TRBV27,NA
CASSQAQGRGGYTF,TRBV4-2,few
CASSYPQGLIPGELFF,TRBV7-2,NA
CASSLRSGIYEQFF,TRBV7-2,NA
CASRRGQVANTGELFF,TRBV12-3/TRBV12-4,NA